These T cell receptor beta chains were read from a single sample in a study of blood T cell repertoires in COVID-19. TCRdb's copy holds only in-frame clones and misses some; the assay was immunoSEQ multiplex PCR. This sample has some 170,000 clones; about 90% occur once, and the top ten carry less than 1.5%. Sample: PBMCs or T cells enriched from blood (not recorded which). Receptors originate from a human donor with acute COVID-19. The donor label of this sample is uncertain. The CDR3 runs from the conserved cysteine through the conserved F or W. A D gene is named only where the DNA matches it firmly. Clone size is stated in some rows and not others, as once, few, many or a class when expanded.

>TRBJ2-3|NA|NA|TRBV27
CASSFAGFFTDTQYF
TGTGCCAGCAGTTTCGCCGGGTTCTTCACAGATACGCAGTATTTT
>TRBJ1-2|NA|NA|TRBV9
CASSVGVIANYGYTF
TGTGCCAGCAGCGTCGGGGTTATAGCTAACTATGGCTACACCTTC
>TRBJ1-2|TRBD1|NA|TRBV6-5
CASSLSGTGIYGYTF
TGTGCCAGCAGTCTCTCCGGGACAGGCATCTATGGCTACACCTTC
>TRBJ1-1|NA|NA|TRBV15
CATSRDLAGTEAFF
TGTGCCACCAGCAGAGATCTGGCGGGGACTGAAGCTTTCTTT
>TRBJ2-7|TRBD2|NA|TRBV28
CASSPTSGGAYEQYF
TGTGCCAGCAGTCCAACTAGCGGGGGGGCCTACGAGCAGTACTTC
>TRBJ2-7|TRBD1|once|TRBV7-3
CASSLGTGVSQEQYF
TGTGCCAGCAGCTTAGGCACAGGGGTTTCGCAAGAGCAGTACTTC
>TRBJ1-1|TRBD1|NA|TRBV5-4
CASSDRDRGYKGFTEAFF
TGTGCCAGCAGCGACCGGGACAGGGGTTATAAAGGCTTTACTGAAGCTTTCTTT
>TRBJ2-1|NA|NA|TRBV15
CATSREGTSINEQFF
TGTGCCACCAGCAGAGAAGGGACTTCCATCAATGAGCAGTTCTTC
>TRBJ1-1|NA|NA|TRBV9
CASSVSGGRTMNTEAFF
TGTGCCAGCAGCGTCTCCGGGGGACGGACTATGAACACTGAAGCTTTCTTT
>TRBJ2-7|TRBD1|NA|TRBV5-1
CASNPGTGSYEQYF
TGCGCCAGCAATCCAGGGACAGGTTCTTACGAGCAGTACTTC